This T cell receptor beta chain was found in a study of lymphopenia after photon versus proton radiotherapy. Germline assignment: CDR1 SGHAT and CDR2 FQDESV (reference sequence). The trim removed 3 bases at V and 7 bases at J, leaving 6 bases unmatched. There are 15 residues in the CDR3. The method was immunoSEQ multiplex PCR; TCRdb's version includes in-frame clones alone and lacks a portion of them. The sample has some 70,000 clones; around 87% are singletons. This clone showed up just a few times. Sequences were derived from peripheral blood, sampled from a patient treated with proton-based radiotherapy. The V and J genes are TRBV11-1 and TRBJ1-6, with 7 bases aligning to TRBD1. The sequence was obtained from a man older than 75 with esophageal cancer. Here the CDR3 DNA reads TGTGCCAGCAGCTTGGGTAGGGACAGCAATTCACCCCTCCACTTT. Encoded protein: CASSLGRDSNSPLHF.